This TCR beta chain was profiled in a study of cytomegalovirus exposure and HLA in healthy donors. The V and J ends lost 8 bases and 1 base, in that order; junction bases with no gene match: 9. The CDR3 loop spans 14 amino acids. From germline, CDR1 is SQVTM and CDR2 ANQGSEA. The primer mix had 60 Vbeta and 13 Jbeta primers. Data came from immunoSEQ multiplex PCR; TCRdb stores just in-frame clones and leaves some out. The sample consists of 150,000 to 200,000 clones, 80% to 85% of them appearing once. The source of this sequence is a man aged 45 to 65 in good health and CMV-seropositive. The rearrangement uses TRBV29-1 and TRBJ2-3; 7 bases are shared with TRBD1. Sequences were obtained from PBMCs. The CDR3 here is CSFNKGARTDTQYF. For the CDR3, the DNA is TGCAGCTTTAACAAGGGGGCCCGCACAGATACGCAGTATTTT.